The 20 T cell receptor beta chains reported below all come from one sample, sequenced in a study of regulatory T cells in long-lasting Graves disease. CDR3 regions were amplified by Arm-PCR using iRepertoire HTBI primers to build TCR beta libraries. One entry per CDR3 protein results from TCRdb running MiXCR on the multiplex PCR reads. The top ten clones hold about 25% of a sample with 420,000 or so distinct CDR3 sequences, approximately 16% of them seen once. Time point specified: newly diagnosed GD, antithyroid drugs for less than 3 months. PBMC RNA served as the TCR library source. The same data also went into a second study, on T cells in Graves' hyperthyroidism and ophthalmopathy.

The sequencing here drew on peripheral blood mononuclear cells (PBMCs), taken at new diagnosis, from a patient treated with antithyroid drugs. All receptors derive from a woman under 30 with Graves disease.

At least ten counts were recorded for this clonotype. V is TRBV7-3 and J is TRBJ1-1; 8 nucleotides match TRBD1. The germline gives CDR1 SGHTA, CDR2 FQGTGA. The CDR3 covers 15 residues. V was clipped by 8 bases and J by 4 bases; unmatched bases: 12. In nucleotides, the CDR3 is TGTGCCAGCCCAGGGGGCCGGTTGGCACGCACTGAAGCTTTCTTT. Translating it yields CASPGGRLARTEAFF.

This clonotype was counted between two and nine times. The V gene is TRBV28, the J gene TRBJ2-7; 7 bases match TRBD2. Germline assignment: CDR1 MDHEN and CDR2 SYDVKM. The V and J ends lost 1 base and 4 bases, in that order; junction bases with no gene match: 7. The CDR3 consists of 15 residues. In DNA form, the CDR3 reads TGTGCCAGCAGTTTATATTTTGAGCGGGGTTACGAGCAGTACTTC. Translated: CASSLYFERGYEQYF.

The chain combines TRBV14 with TRBJ2-1; TRBD2 matches at 9 bases. CDR3 length: 14 amino acids. CDR1 and CDR2 from the germline V gene are SGHDN and FVKESK. J was trimmed by 10 bases and V by 0 bases; bases with no gene match: 4. In DNA, the CDR3 is TGTGCCAGCAGCCAAGACGCCAGCGGGAGGGAGCAGTTCTTC. It encodes CASSQDASGREQFF.

The chain employs TRBV28 and TRBJ1-3; a possible D gene is TRBD1 (5 bases). From germline, CDR1 is MDHEN and CDR2 SYDVKM. Trimming took 2 bases from V and 0 from J, leaving 14 bases between them. The CDR3 totals 17 residues. The CDR3 here is CASSLRHGGYSGNTIYF. The CDR3 DNA reads TGTGCCAGCAGTTTACGACACGGGGGGTACTCTGGAAACACCATATATTTT.

The chain is built from TRBV12-3 or TRBV12-4 and TRBJ2-7; D unresolved. This CDR3 spans 14 amino acids. V shed 5 bases and J shed 5 bases, with 16 bases lying between them. In DNA, the CDR3 is TGTGCCAGCAGTGGGGTCTGGAGTTTCGACGAGCAGTACTTC. Amino acids: CASSGVWSFDEQYF.

The sample holds a few counts of this clonotype. The V gene is TRBV7-9, the J gene TRBJ2-2; 8 bases fit TRBD1. This CDR3 comprises 17 residues. Germline trimming cut 5 bases from V and 3 bases from J; bases unmatched to any gene: 11. Germline assignment: CDR1 SEHNR and CDR2 FQNEAQ (reference sequence). CDR3 in amino acids: CASSPDIGTGYTGELFF. CDR3 in DNA: TGTGCCAGCAGCCCGGATATCGGGACAGGTTACACCGGGGAGCTGTTTTTT.

This clonotype was counted between two and nine times. The chain uses TRBV7-3 and TRBJ2-1; D gene uncertain. Per the germline V gene, CDR1 is SGHTA and CDR2 is FQGTGA. The CDR3 is made up of 12 amino acids. Trimming pared 1 base from V and 9 bases from J, leaving 7 bases between. CDR3 DNA sequence: TGTGCCAGCAGCTTAAACTCCCGTGAGCAGTTCTTC. The encoded protein is CASSLNSREQFF.

This chain connects TRBV5-1 to TRBJ2-3; 9 positions agree with TRBD1. The CDR3 consists of 17 residues. Trimming took 4 bases from V and 3 from J; bases not matched to a gene: 12. CDR1 is SGHRS and CDR2 is YFSETQ in the germline V gene. The CDR3 sequence is CASSLGQGRGLTDTQYF. CDR3 sequence (DNA): TGCGCCAGCAGCCTGGGACAGGGACGGGGTCTAACAGATACGCAGTATTTT.

This clonotype was seen at least ten times. The genes are TRBV12-3 or TRBV12-4 and TRBJ1-4; D is unclear. The CDR3 spans 12 residues. V was shortened by 5 bases and J by 6 bases, with 7 bases between the two germline ends. CDR3 DNA: TGTGCCAGCAGTCGGCTAGATGAAAAACTGTTTTTT. Residues: CASSRLDEKLFF.

The chain employs TRBV28 and TRBJ2-7, with 9 bases lining up with TRBD2. The CDR3 length is 14 residues. The V and J ends lost 6 bases and 4 bases, in that order; junction bases with no gene match: 7. Germline V gene data show CDR1 as MDHEN and CDR2 as SYDVKM. The chain's CDR3 is CASSPTSGDYEQYF. Written as DNA, the CDR3 is TGTGCCAGCAGCCCGACTAGCGGAGATTACGAGCAGTACTTC.

The CDR3 nucleotides are TGCGCCAGCCACGACCGGGACAACAATGAGCAGTTCTTC. The encoded protein is CASHDRDNNEQFF. The chain has TRBV5-1 and TRBJ2-1; tentatively, D is TRBD1 (6 bases). Germline V gene data show CDR1 as SGHRS and CDR2 as YFSETQ. The CDR3 is 13 amino acids. Trimming shortened V by 7 bases and J by 5 bases, and 13 bases separated the two germline ends.

This clonotype was detected a few times. V is TRBV10-3 and J is TRBJ2-1, with TRBD2 as a possible D gene (6 bases). Germline values: CDR1 ENHRY, CDR2 SYGVKD. CDR3 length equals 13 residues. V lost 4 bases, J lost 6 bases, and 10 bases lay in between. CDR3 region: CAISVLAFNEQFF. The CDR3 region has the DNA TGTGCCATCAGTGTACTAGCCTTCAATGAGCAGTTCTTC.

This clonotype was observed a handful of times. The chain employs TRBV6-2 or TRBV6-3 and TRBJ1-5; D gene unclear. Trimming pared 5 bases from V and 4 bases from J, leaving 9 bases between. The V gene's germline CDR1 is MNHEY and CDR2 SVGEGT. The CDR3 totals 13 residues. This CDR3 is CASSVGRNQPQHF. Written as DNA, the CDR3 is TGTGCCAGCAGTGTTGGACGAAATCAGCCCCAGCATTTT.

This clonotype was detected many times. In DNA, the CDR3 is TGTGCCAGCAGCTTAAAAGCCGTCACCGGACAGGCTTCCTACGAGCAGTACTTC. It translates to CASSLKAVTGQASYEQYF. This chain joins TRBV11-2 and TRBJ2-7; 7 nucleotides align to TRBD1. V shed 2 bases and J 1 base; nucleotides not matched to a gene: 14. The CDR3 totals 18 residues. From germline, CDR1 is SGHAT and CDR2 FQNNGV.

This clonotype showed up many times. The chain combines TRBV28 with TRBJ2-1, with 8 bases matching TRBD2. The CDR3 loop spans 21 amino acids. Trimming took 4 bases from V and 0 from J; bases not matched to a gene: 20. CDR1 is MDHEN and CDR2 is SYDVKM in the germline V gene. CDR3 in DNA: TGTGCCAGCAGTTGGACTTTCATCCAGCGGGAGTTCCCGAGCTCCTACAATGAGCAGTTCTTC. Amino acid sequence: CASSWTFIQREFPSSYNEQFF.

For this clonotype: Given a much more abundant clone one base away, this may be a read error. The V gene is TRBV29-1, the J gene TRBJ2-1; TRBD1 is a possible D gene (6 bases). V was shortened by 7 bases and J by 10 bases, with 20 bases between the two germline ends. Germline V gene sequence: CDR1 SQVTM, CDR2 ANQGSEA. This CDR3 region has 13 residues. The CDR3: CSASRGQVGEQFF. The CDR3 region has the DNA TGCAGCGCCTCCAGGGGCCAGGTTGGGGAGCAGTTCTTC.

The table lists this clonotype with a few counts. The CDR3 here is CATSARGGRHTGELFF. In nucleotides, the CDR3 is TGTGCCACCAGCGCCCGTGGGGGGAGGCACACCGGGGAGCTGTTTTTT. This rearrangement joins TRBV15 to TRBJ2-2; the D gene is possibly TRBD2 (6 bases). Germline assignment: CDR1 LNHNV and CDR2 YYDKDF (reference sequence). V was shortened by 5 bases and J by 3 bases, with 16 bases between the two germline ends. CDR3 length: 16 residues.

This clonotype appeared a few times. The chain combines TRBV2 with TRBJ1-4, with D unclear. V was trimmed by 5 bases and J by 6 bases, leaving 7 bases between them. The CDR3 runs 12 residues. Germline V gives CDR1 SNHLY, CDR2 FYNNEI. The chain's CDR3 is CASSYTDEKLFF. The CDR3 region has the DNA TGTGCCAGCAGTTACACAGATGAAAAACTGTTTTTT.

This clonotype was seen a single time. The chain joins TRBV11-2 to TRBJ1-2; 8 nucleotides match TRBD1. The CDR3 has 17 amino acids. CDR1 is SGHAT and CDR2 is FQNNGV in the germline V gene. After removal of 0 bases from V and 2 bases from J, the junction contained 8 bases not matched to a gene. The CDR3 region has the DNA TGTGCCAGCAGCTTAGAGGGACAGGCCAAGTACAACTATGGCTACACCTTC. Protein product: CASSLEGQAKYNYGYTF.

This clonotype came up many times. This rearrangement joins TRBV20-1 to TRBJ2-1; D assignment may be TRBD1 or TRBD2 (5 bases each). CDR3 length: 13 amino acids. CDR1 and CDR2 from the germline V gene are DFQATT and SNEGSKA (reference sequence). V dropped 3 bases and J dropped 4 bases, with 10 bases sitting between them. The CDR3 is CSARGTKYNEQFF. In DNA, the CDR3 is TGCAGTGCTAGGGGGACGAAGTACAATGAGCAGTTCTTC.